What follows is one T cell receptor beta chain and its context. Its antigen is still unknown. The CDR3 covers 18 residues. Trimming took off 6 bases at V and 4 bases at J, with 26 bases between the two ends. The data stem from a study of post-analysis software for immune sequencing data. Unique molecular identifiers had been added to the TCR beta cDNA libraries. Between roughly 0.9 and 11 million T cells gave rise to 450,000 to 650,000 cDNA molecules. Each CDR3 protein is one row after TCRdb ran MiXCR on the PCR reads. This table holds around 400,000 distinct CDR3 sequences, less than 40% found once. Study results and limitations: F measure grouped same-batch samples tightly together. Comparison of patients with controls showed five TRBV segments more frequent in patients, TRBV5-6, TRBV5-1 and TRBV20-1 among them.

This sequence originates from a girl between 10 and 17 years old with multiple sclerosis. The sequencing input was blood. The chain joins TRBV12-3 or TRBV12-4 to TRBJ2-3; maybe TRBD1 (6 bases). The CDR3: CASSLTYVRGPRPDTQYF. CDR3 DNA: TGTGCCAGCAGCCTCACGTACGTCAGGGGACCGCGGCCAGATACGCAGTATTTT.